This T cell receptor beta chain was recovered during a study of blood T cell repertoires in COVID-19. Across the study: Sites across the United States, Italy and Spain contributed samples from acute and convalescent COVID-19.

The authors' processing: Researchers report that nucleated cell counts were estimated from reference gene primer amplification. The method was immunoSEQ multiplex PCR; TCRdb's version includes in-frame clones alone and lacks a portion of them. The D gene and trimming were derived from the DNA, and the V and J assignments and clone size from that table. The table shows about 370,000 clones, with roughly nine tenths occurring only once. J gave up 6 bases and V 4 bases, and 6 bases lay outside the gene matches. Germline CDR1 is SGHVS and CDR2 is FQNEAQ. This CDR3 comprises 15 residues. Participant-given clinical history determined each cohort assignment. Donors in Cohort 3 counted as recovered after two negative PCRs, clearance, or symptom resolution.

This sequence joins TRBV7-8 and TRBJ2-2, with 9 bases lining up with TRBD1. The source of this sequence is a man between 18 and 29 years old who had recovered from COVID-19. The material sequenced was PBMCs or T cells enriched from blood (not recorded which). CDR3 protein: CASSSGQGLSGELFF. The CDR3 region has the DNA TGTGCCAGCAGCTCGGGACAGGGTCTGTCCGGGGAGCTGTTTTTT.